These 25 T cell receptor beta chains share one sample of origin, sequenced in a study of T cells in Graves' hyperthyroidism and ophthalmopathy. Amplified TCR beta CDR3 regions derived from RNA transcripts. Carried out on the TCR CDR3, a first-round RT-PCR used the HTBI primer set. TCRdb independently ran MiXCR on the multiplex PCR reads; one entry per CDR3 protein. Among roughly 360,000 distinct CDR3 sequences listed, roughly 13% were seen once. Sequenced input: blood. All receptors derive from a man aged 30 to 39 with Graves' hyperthyroidism that later progressed to Graves' ophthalmopathy.

This clonotype has just a few counts. The chain carries TRBV28 and TRBJ1-3; D is unresolved. Trimming left V 6 bases short and J 1 base short, with 10 bases between. Germline V gene lookup returns CDR1 MDHEN and CDR2 SYDVKM. This CDR3 contains 14 residues. CDR3 sequence reads: CASSALGSGNTIYF. The CDR3 DNA reads TGTGCCAGCAGCGCACTGGGATCTGGAAACACCATATATTTT.

This clonotype was detected only once. This could be a read error, since a much larger clone is one nucleotide away. V and J are TRBV20-1 and TRBJ2-4, with D possibly being TRBD2 (5 bases). Deletions cut 5 bases from V and 5 bases from J, with 13 bases between. Per germline, CDR1 DFQATT and CDR2 SNEGSKA (reference sequence). The CDR3 has 13 amino acids. The CDR3 reads CSAPFGIQNIQYF. In DNA, the CDR3 is TGCAGTGCTCCATTCGGGATCCAAAACATTCAGTACTTC.

This clonotype showed up many times. This chain joins TRBV11-2 and TRBJ1-6; no reliable D call. CDR1 and CDR2 from the germline V gene are SGHAT and FQNNGV. CDR3 length: 14 residues. V lost 5 bases and J 6 bases, leaving 11 bases between the germline ends. In DNA, the CDR3 is TGTGCCAGCAGCCACGGTTGGGGTAATTCACCCCTCCACTTT. This translates into CASSHGWGNSPLHF.

This clonotype has a handful of counts. CDR3 in amino acids: CASSLNWGANEQFF. The CDR3 nucleotides read TGTGCCAGCAGTTTAAATTGGGGGGCAAATGAGCAGTTCTTC. This chain joins TRBV27 and TRBJ2-1, with D possibly called TRBD1 or TRBD2 (6 bases each). Trimming shortened V by 2 bases and J by 7 bases, and 12 bases separated the two germline ends. From germline, CDR1 is MNHEY and CDR2 SMNVEV (reference sequence). CDR3 length: 14 residues.

V is TRBV11-2 and J is TRBJ2-3; 7 positions match TRBD2. Germline V gene sequence: CDR1 SGHAT, CDR2 FQNNGV. V shed 3 bases, J shed 6 bases, and the junction held 6 bases outside the gene matches. This CDR3 has 14 amino acids. Here the CDR3 DNA reads TGTGCCAGCAGCTTCTCTGCGGGGGATGATACGCAGTATTTT. It is translated as CASSFSAGDDTQYF.

In this sample, this clonotype turned up many times. The J gene is TRBJ1-1, the V gene TRBV5-1; weak D call: TRBD1 (5 bases). Germline V lookup: CDR1 SGHRS, CDR2 YFSETQ. The ends were cut back, 8 bases at V and 1 base at J, with 15 bases in the middle. The CDR3 is 14 amino acids. The CDR3 reads CASPPRVPNTEAFF. The CDR3 coding sequence is TGCGCCAGTCCCCCCAGGGTCCCGAACACTGAAGCTTTCTTT. Full variable domain (missing parts from reference TRBV5-1 and TRBJ1-1): KAGVTQTPRYLIKTRGQQVTLSCSPISGHRSVSWYQQTPGQGLQFLFEYFSETQRNKGNFPGRFSGRQFSNSRSEMNVSTLELGDSALYLCASPPRVPNTEAFFGQGTRLTVV.

The sample holds many counts of this clonotype. The DNA for the CDR3 is TGTGCCAGCAGCACACAGGGGACTCTGGGTAACAATGAGCAGTTCTTC. Encoded protein: CASSTQGTLGNNEQFF. This chain links TRBV3-1 with TRBJ2-1; maybe TRBD1 (7 bases). V was cut by 5 bases and J by 5 bases, with 19 bases left in between. Germline lookup yields CDR1 LGHDT and CDR2 YNNKEL (reference sequence). The CDR3 has 16 residues.

This clonotype was found many times. The rearrangement uses TRBV20-1 and TRBJ1-2, with TRBD1 matching 7 bases. The CDR3 totals 17 residues. The germline CDR1 and CDR2 sequences are DFQATT and SNEGSKA (reference sequence). Trimming cost V 0 bases and J 5 bases; bases outside gene matches: 15. The CDR3 sequence is CSARDFGTEIGRYGYTF. The CDR3 DNA is TGCAGTGCTAGAGATTTTGGGACAGAAATCGGTAGATATGGCTACACCTTC.

This clonotype has at least ten counts. The gene calls are TRBV6-1 and TRBJ1-2; D possibly corresponds to TRBD1 (5 bases). Per the germline V gene, CDR1 is MNHNS and CDR2 is SASEGT. The CDR3 covers 16 residues. With 5 bases removed from V and 5 bases from J, the gap between germline ends came to 21 bases. The CDR3 DNA reads as TGTGCCAGCAGTCTGACAGCAAGTCTCATCACTTATGGCTACACCTTC. Translated, it gives CASSLTASLITYGYTF.

This chain connects TRBV25-1 to TRBJ2-3; 10 positions match TRBD1. Germline trimming cut 5 bases from V and 5 bases from J; bases unmatched to any gene: 10. Germline CDR1 is MGHDK and CDR2 is SYGVNS. CDR3 length: 16 residues. For the CDR3, the DNA is TGTGCCAGCAGTAATCCGGGGACAGGGGATTTAGATACGCAGTATTTT. Residues: CASSNPGTGDLDTQYF.

This clonotype was seen ten or more times. The chain joins TRBV4-1 to TRBJ2-2, with D possibly matching TRBD1 (5 bases). The V end lost 4 bases, the J end lost 0 bases, and 12 bases lay between the germline ends. Germline V gives CDR1 MGHRA, CDR2 YSYEKL. The CDR3 contains 16 residues. CDR3 DNA: TGCGCCAGCAGCCGCCGACAGCTATCGAACACCGGGGAGCTGTTTTTT. Translated: CASSRRQLSNTGELFF.

As for this clonotype: This may come from a read error, since a much larger clone is one base off. V is TRBV6-2 or TRBV6-3 and J is TRBJ1-1, with D unresolved. Germline CDR1 and CDR2: MNHEY and SVGEGT. This CDR3 region has 14 residues. CDR3 sequence reads: CDSSPGRASPEAFF. CDR3 sequence (DNA): TGTGACAGCAGCCCCGGAAGGGCATCGCCTGAAGCTTTCTTT.

This clonotype was detected ten times or more. V usage is TRBV20-1 and J usage is TRBJ1-1; D is unresolved. Germline V gene sequence: CDR1 DFQATT, CDR2 SNEGSKA (reference sequence). The CDR3 contains 13 residues. V was pared by 0 bases and J by 1 base, with 6 bases between. The CDR3 loop is CSARDPGNTEAFF. For the CDR3, the DNA is TGCAGTGCTAGAGATCCAGGGAACACTGAAGCTTTCTTT.

This clonotype has just a few counts. The V call is TRBV7-9, the J call TRBJ1-5; D might be TRBD1 (5 bases). CDR1 and CDR2 from the germline V gene are SEHNR and FQNEAQ (reference sequence). This CDR3 spans 15 amino acids. V was cut by 3 bases and J by 1 base, with 10 bases left in between. The CDR3 reads CASSFGTPSNQPQHF. CDR3 DNA: TGTGCCAGCAGCTTCGGGACGCCAAGCAATCAGCCCCAGCATTTT.

About this clonotype itself: A read error may be the cause here, since a much bigger clone is one base away. The chain joins TRBV28 to TRBJ1-3; D not certain. CDR1 MDHEN and CDR2 SYDVKM come from the germline V gene. The CDR3 extends over 14 amino acids. The CDR3 sequence: CASSFSSSGTTIYF. CDR3 bases: TGTGCCAGCAGTTTCTCAAGCTCTGGAACCACCATATATTTT.

In its sample, this clonotype was seen a few times. The rearrangement joins TRBV9 to TRBJ2-1, with 11 bases that match TRBD2. From germline, CDR1 is SGDLS and CDR2 YYNGEE. With 0 bases clipped from V and 10 bases from J, the junction kept 6 bases outside the gene matches. The CDR3 is made up of 15 amino acids. DNA of the CDR3: TGTGCCAGCAGCGTAGATAGCGGGGGGGCCCGCGAGCAGTTCTTC. It encodes CASSVDSGGAREQFF.

The chain joins TRBV6-2 or TRBV6-3 to TRBJ2-1, with a weak D call TRBD2 (6 bases). Germline loops: CDR1 MNHEY, CDR2 SVGEGT. Trimming shortened V by 6 bases and J by 4 bases, and 13 bases separated the two germline ends. CDR3 length: 14 residues. The CDR3 here is CASSLGGEYNEQFF. CDR3 DNA: TGTGCCAGCAGCCTCGGCGGGGAGTACAATGAGCAGTTCTTC.

This clonotype was seen at least ten times. This chain links TRBV7-2 with TRBJ1-4; TRBD1 matches at 8 bases. Per the germline V gene, CDR1 is SGHTA and CDR2 is FQGNSA. V shed 3 bases and J 4 bases; nucleotides not matched to a gene: 1. The CDR3 contains 14 residues. The CDR3 sequence: CASSFDRGNEKLFF. CDR3 in DNA: TGTGCCAGCAGCTTTGACAGGGGTAATGAAAAACTGTTTTTT.

For this clonotype: The CDR3 does not end in the conserved phenylalanine or tryptophan, so this is likely a read error. The CDR3 protein is CASSSGDYGYTL. The CDR3 region has the DNA TGTGCCAGCAGCTCAGGGGACTATGGCTACACCTTG. J is TRBJ1-2 and V is TRBV11-2; tentative D call: TRBD1 (6 bases). Trimming left V 4 bases short and J 3 bases short, with 6 bases between. CDR1 and CDR2 from the germline V gene are SGHAT and FQNNGV. This CDR3 spans 12 amino acids.

The sample holds many counts of this clonotype. The chain uses TRBV10-3 and TRBJ2-7, with 7 bases fitting TRBD1. CDR1 and CDR2 from the germline V gene are ENHRY and SYGVKD. Unmatched junction bases numbered 7, after V lost 6 bases and J lost 2 bases. The CDR3 contains 14 residues. CDR3 DNA: TGTGCCATCAGCTTTAGGACAGGAACCTACGAGCAGTACTTC. It is translated as CAISFRTGTYEQYF.

This clonotype was observed a few times. This chain links TRBV5-6 with TRBJ1-2; weak D call: TRBD1 (5 bases). CDR1 is SGHDT and CDR2 is YYEEEE in the germline V gene. The CDR3 has 13 amino acids. Trimming removed 6 bases at V and 8 bases at J, with 17 bases between. The CDR3, as DNA: TGTGCCAGCACCTCGGGGGGGTTCGGCGGCTACACCTTC. This sequence encodes CASTSGGFGGYTF.

This clonotype was detected many times. The chain employs TRBV5-1 and TRBJ2-3; weak D call: TRBD1 (6 bases). The CDR3 is made up of 15 amino acids. Germline V lookup: CDR1 SGHRS, CDR2 YFSETQ. V was pared by 1 base and J by 4 bases, with 13 bases between. The CDR3 here is CASSLRQGSADTQYF. CDR3 in DNA: TGCGCCAGCAGCTTGAGGCAGGGGAGTGCAGATACGCAGTATTTT.

At least ten counts were recorded for this clonotype. The chain recombines TRBV7-9 with TRBJ2-5, with TRBD2 identical over 14 bases. The CDR3 spans 15 residues. The V gene's germline CDR1 is SEHNR and CDR2 FQNEAQ (reference sequence). The J segment lost 7 bases and the V segment lost 3 bases, leaving 4 bases of the junction unmatched. The CDR3 loop is CASSLGLAGAGTQYF. The DNA of the CDR3 is TGTGCCAGCAGCTTGGGACTAGCGGGAGCAGGGACCCAGTACTTC. Together with reference TRBV7-9 and TRBJ2-5, the CDR3 gives the full variable domain: DTGVSQNPRHKITKRGQNVTFRCDPISEHNRLYWYRQTLGQGPEFLTYFQNEAQLEKSRLLSDRFSAERPKGSFSTLEIQRTEQGDSAMYLCASSLGLAGAGTQYFGPGTRLLVL.

In this sample, this clonotype turned up many times. V usage is TRBV7-9 and J usage is TRBJ1-2; D ambiguous. The ends were cut back, 4 bases at V and 7 bases at J, with 10 bases in the middle. CDR3 size: 12 residues. Germline CDR1 and CDR2: SEHNR and FQNEAQ (reference sequence). Written as DNA, the CDR3 is TGTGCCAGCAGCTCACGAGGCGGTGGCTACACCTTC. As protein: CASSSRGGGYTF.

At least ten counts were recorded for this clonotype. CDR3 DNA: TGTGCCAGCAGCTTAGTGGGCGGGGGAACGAACACCGGGGAGCTGTTTTTT. Translated, it gives CASSLVGGGTNTGELFF. The rearrangement links TRBV11-2 to TRBJ2-2; 7 nucleotides agree with TRBD2. V dropped 1 base and J dropped 0; count of bases not matched to a gene: 5. Germline V gene data show CDR1 as SGHAT and CDR2 as FQNNGV. This CDR3 spans 17 amino acids.